Listed below are T cell receptor beta chains from one sample, sequenced in a study of T cell responses to AZD1222 COVID-19 vaccine. The repertoire was sequenced with immunoSEQ multiplex PCR; TCRdb's copy has only in-frame clones and lacks some. The sample yields about 130,000 clones, 70% to 90% seen once. Sequencing used peripheral blood, obtained 28 days after the second AZD1222 dose. These receptors came from an adult who received the AZD1222 COVID-19 vaccine. CDR3s include the opening cysteine and the closing phenylalanine or tryptophan. Fields, in order: CDR3 length, clone size, V gene, J gene, D gene, CDR3 DNA, CDR3 protein. A D gene is named only where the DNA matches it firmly. Rows may omit the clone size; those that give it use once, few, many or a size class.

>15|NA|TRBV18|TRBJ2-7|TRBD1
TGTGCCAGCTCAGCTCCGGGACAGGGATCCTACGAGCAGTACTTC
CASSAPGQGSYEQYF
>19|NA|TRBV15|TRBJ1-2|TRBD1
TGTGCCACCAGCAGAGATAGTTGGGACAGTCTTCTCCCAGGCTATGGCTACACCTTC
CATSRDSWDSLLPGYGYTF
>16|NA|TRBV23-1|TRBJ2-1|TRBD2
TGCGCCAGCAGCCACTTCAAGGAGCGGGAGGGCAATGAGCAGTTCTTC
CASSHFKEREGNEQFF
>14|NA|TRBV11-2|TRBJ2-7|TRBD1
TGTGCCAGCAGCTTAGTAGGGGGCGGCAACGAGCAGTACTTC
CASSLVGGGNEQYF
>15|NA|TRBV7-9|TRBJ1-2|NA
TGTGCCAGCAGTCCATGGACCGAAGCTAACTATGGCTACACCTTC
CASSPWTEANYGYTF
>15|NA|TRBV28|TRBJ1-5|NA
TGTGCCAGCAGTTTAAAAGGCCAGGGAAATCAGCCCCAGCATTTT
CASSLKGQGNQPQHF
>15|NA|TRBV18|TRBJ1-1|TRBD1
TGTGCCAGCTCACCAACATCAGGGGGCAGAACTGAAGCTTTCTTT
CASSPTSGGRTEAFF
>13|few|TRBV25-1|TRBJ1-2|NA
TGTGCCAGCAGAGGAGCAGGGAACTATGGCTACACCTTC
CASRGAGNYGYTF
>13|NA|TRBV20-1|TRBJ2-7|NA
TGCAGTGCTAGTGGGCAGGCCGACTACGAGCAGTACTTC
CSASGQADYEQYF
>18|NA|TRBV7-2|TRBJ1-2|NA
TGTGCCAGCAGCTTAGGCGGGACCAAATATTCCGTTAACTATGGCTACACCTTC
CASSLGGTKYSVNYGYTF
>16|NA|TRBV6-5|TRBJ1-1|NA
TGTGCCAGCAGTTACTCGAGGGGGGGGACGTACTCTGAAGCTTTCTTT
CASSYSRGGTYSEAFF
>14|NA|TRBV4-2|TRBJ2-7|NA
TGTGCCAGCAGCGGACGGGACGGAGATTACGAGCAGTACTTC
CASSGRDGDYEQYF
>14|NA|TRBV27|TRBJ2-7|TRBD2
TGTGCCAGCTCAACTAGCGGGAAGTCCTACGAGCAGTACTTC
CASSTSGKSYEQYF
>16|NA|TRBV4-2|TRBJ1-4|NA
TGTGCCAGCAGCCAAGATGGAAGGGTATACAATGAAAAACTGTTTTTT
CASSQDGRVYNEKLFF
>13|NA|TRBV24-1|TRBJ2-1|NA
TGTGCCACCAGTGATGGTGCCCACAATGAGCAGTTCTTC
CATSDGAHNEQFF
>14|NA|TRBV7-2|TRBJ1-2|TRBD1
TGTGCCAGCAGTCATCCGACAGGGTCCTATGGCTACACCTTC
CASSHPTGSYGYTF
>16|NA|TRBV6-2/TRBV6-3|TRBJ2-2|TRBD2
TGTGCCAGCAGTGCTTCTAGCGGGGCTGTCACCGGGGAGCTGTTTTTT
CASSASSGAVTGELFF